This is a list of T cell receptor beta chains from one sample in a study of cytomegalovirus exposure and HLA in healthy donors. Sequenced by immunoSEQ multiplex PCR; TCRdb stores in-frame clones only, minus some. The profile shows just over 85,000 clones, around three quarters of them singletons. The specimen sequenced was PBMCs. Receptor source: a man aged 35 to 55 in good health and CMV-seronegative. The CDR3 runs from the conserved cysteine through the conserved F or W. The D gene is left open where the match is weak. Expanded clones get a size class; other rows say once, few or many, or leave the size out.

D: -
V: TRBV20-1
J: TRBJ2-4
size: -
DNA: TGCAGTGCTCCTATTTTAAACATTCAGTACTTC
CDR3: CSAPILNIQYF

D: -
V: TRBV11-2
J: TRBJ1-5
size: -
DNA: TGTGCCAGCAGCCCCGAAGACTATAGCAATCAGCCCCAGCATTTT
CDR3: CASSPEDYSNQPQHF

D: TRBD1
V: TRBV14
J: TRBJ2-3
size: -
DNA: TGTGCCAGCAGTCGAGTTTCCGGGACAGGGGCCAAAGATACGCAGTATTTT
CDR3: CASSRVSGTGAKDTQYF

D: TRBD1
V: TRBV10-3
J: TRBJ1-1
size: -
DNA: TGTGCCATCAGTGAGTCGTTGCAGGGGGCCCCATCTTTCTTT
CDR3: CAISESLQGAPSFF

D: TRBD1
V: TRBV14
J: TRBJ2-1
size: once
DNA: TGTGCCAGCAGCCAAGGGTTTAAGGGACAGGACAATGAGCAGTTCTTC
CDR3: CASSQGFKGQDNEQFF

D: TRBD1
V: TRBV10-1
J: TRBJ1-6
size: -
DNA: TGCGCCAGCCTTAGTGGGGGGACAGGGGGGAATTCACCCCTCCACTTT
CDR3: CASLSGGTGGNSPLHF

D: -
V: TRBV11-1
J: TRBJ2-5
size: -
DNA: TGTGCCAGCAGCACGCAGGGGAGTGCGACCCAGTACTTC
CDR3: CASSTQGSATQYF

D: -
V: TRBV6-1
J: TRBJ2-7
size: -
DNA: TGTGCCAGCAGGGAACAGGTGACCTACGAGCAGTACTTC
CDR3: CASREQVTYEQYF

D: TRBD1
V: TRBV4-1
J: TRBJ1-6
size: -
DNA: TGCGCCAGCAGCCAGGCAGGGGGGCGTTCACCCCTCCACTTT
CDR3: CASSQAGGRSPLHF

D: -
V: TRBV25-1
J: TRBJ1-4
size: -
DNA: TGTGCCAGCAGTGAATTTGGGGGGAATGAAAAACTGTTTTTT
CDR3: CASSEFGGNEKLFF

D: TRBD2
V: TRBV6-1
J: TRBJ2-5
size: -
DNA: TGTGCCAGCAGTGAAGCGGGGGGGGAGCAGTACTTC
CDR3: CASSEAGGEQYF

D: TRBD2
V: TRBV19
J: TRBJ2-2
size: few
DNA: TGTGCCACCCGGGGGAGGGGAGTAATCGGGGAGCTGTTTTTT
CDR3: CATRGRGVIGELFF

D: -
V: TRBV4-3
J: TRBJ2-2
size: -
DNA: TGCGCCAGCAGCCATGCCTCCTCGGGAGCCACCGGGGAGCTGTTTTTT
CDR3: CASSHASSGATGELFF

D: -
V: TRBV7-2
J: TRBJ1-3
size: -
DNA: TGTGCCAGCAGCTTAACCGACAGATCTGGAAACACCATATATTTT
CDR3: CASSLTDRSGNTIYF

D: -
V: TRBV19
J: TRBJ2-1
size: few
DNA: TGTGCCAGTAGTACGAGTTCTACTGAGCAGTTCTTC
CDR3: CASSTSSTEQFF

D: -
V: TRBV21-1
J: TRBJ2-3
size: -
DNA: TGTGCCAGCAGCAGACAGTTTTTTAGCACAGATACGCAGTATTTT
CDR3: CASSRQFFSTDTQYF

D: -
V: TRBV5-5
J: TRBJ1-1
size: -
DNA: TGTGCCAGCAGCTTGACTGGGGGCGCTGAAGCTTTCTTT
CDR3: CASSLTGGAEAFF

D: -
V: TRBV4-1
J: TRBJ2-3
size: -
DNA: TGCGCCAGCAGCCATCCTAACGGCAGGGGCGTCACAGATACGCAGTATTTT
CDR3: CASSHPNGRGVTDTQYF

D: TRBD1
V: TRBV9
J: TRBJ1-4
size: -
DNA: TGTGCCAGCAGCGTAGAGGGACAGGGGTGGCGGTCGACTAATGAAAAACTGTTTTTT
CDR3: CASSVEGQGWRSTNEKLFF

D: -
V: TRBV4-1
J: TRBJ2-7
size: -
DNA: TGCGCCAGCAGCCACGGGGCCCAGGGGAGAAACGAGCAGTACTTC
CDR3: CASSHGAQGRNEQYF

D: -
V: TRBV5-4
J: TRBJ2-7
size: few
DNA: TGTGCCAGCAGCTTCAGGACTAACTACGAGCAGTACTTC
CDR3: CASSFRTNYEQYF

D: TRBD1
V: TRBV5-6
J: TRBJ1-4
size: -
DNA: TGTGCCAGCGCGGTGGCAGGGGGGAATGAAAAACTGTTTTTT
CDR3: CASAVAGGNEKLFF

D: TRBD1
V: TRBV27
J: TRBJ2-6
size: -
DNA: TGTGCCACCATGCAGGGGGCCTATGGGGCCAACGTCCTGACTTTC
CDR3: CATMQGAYGANVLTF

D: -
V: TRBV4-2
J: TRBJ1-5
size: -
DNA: TGTGCCAGCAGCCAAGGAGAGGGATTCAATCAGCCCCAGCATTTT
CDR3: CASSQGEGFNQPQHF

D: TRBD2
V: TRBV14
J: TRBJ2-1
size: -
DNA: TGTGCCAGCAGCCAATTAGAGCGGGGTTCGCGAGAGCAGTTCTTC
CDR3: CASSQLERGSREQFF

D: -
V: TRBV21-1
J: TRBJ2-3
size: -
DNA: TGTGCCAGCAGCAAAGCGGGACTAGCGGGAGTTTGTACGCAGTATTTT
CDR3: CASSKAGLAGVCTQYF

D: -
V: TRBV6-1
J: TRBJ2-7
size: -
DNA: TGTGCCAGCAGTGAAGCCCACTGGACGGGGGAGCAGTACTTC
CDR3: CASSEAHWTGEQYF

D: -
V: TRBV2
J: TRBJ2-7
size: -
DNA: TGTGCCAGCAGTGAGTTAAGCGGGCGAATCTCCTACGAGCAGTACTTC
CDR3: CASSELSGRISYEQYF

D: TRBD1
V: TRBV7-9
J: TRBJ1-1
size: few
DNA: TGTGCCAGCAGCTTAGTTTTACTCAGGGGGCGCTTGGGGAACACTGAAGCTTTCTTT
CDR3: CASSLVLLRGRLGNTEAFF

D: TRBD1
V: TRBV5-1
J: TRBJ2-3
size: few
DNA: TGCGCCAGCAGCTTTACCGGGACAGGGGGCGCAGATACGCAGTATTTT
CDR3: CASSFTGTGGADTQYF

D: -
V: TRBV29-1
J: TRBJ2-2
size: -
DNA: TGCAGCGTTGGTAAAGGGAGATCCGTGGGGACCGGGGAGCTGTTTTTT
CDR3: CSVGKGRSVGTGELFF

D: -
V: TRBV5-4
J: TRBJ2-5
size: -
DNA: TGTGCCAGCAGCGAGGGACTTCAAGAGACCCAGTACTTC
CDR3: CASSEGLQETQYF

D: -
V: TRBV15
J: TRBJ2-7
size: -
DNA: TGTGCCACCAGCGGCAGGGTCGGGGAGCAGTACTTC
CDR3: CATSGRVGEQYF

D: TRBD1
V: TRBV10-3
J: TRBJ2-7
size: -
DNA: TGTGCCACAGACAGGGGCGTAGGTGAGCAGTACTTC
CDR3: CATDRGVGEQYF

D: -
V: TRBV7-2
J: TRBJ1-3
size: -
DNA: TGTGCCAGCAGCGCCCGGGACGGGGGATACACCATATATTTT
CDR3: CASSARDGGYTIYF

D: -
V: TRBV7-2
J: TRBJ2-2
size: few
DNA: TGTGCCAGCAGCTTTGTTCCCAGGGGCACTACCGGGGAGCTGTTTTTT
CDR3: CASSFVPRGTTGELFF

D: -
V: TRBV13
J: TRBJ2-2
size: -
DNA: TGTGCCAGCAGCTTACTACTTTTATTGGAGTTTAACACCGGGGAGCTGTTTTTT
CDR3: CASSLLLLLEFNTGELFF

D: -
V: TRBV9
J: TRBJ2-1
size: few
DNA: TGTGCCAGCAGCGTAGGTGGATATACGGGGTACAATGAGCAGTTCTTC
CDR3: CASSVGGYTGYNEQFF

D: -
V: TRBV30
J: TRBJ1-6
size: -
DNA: TGTGCCTGGAGCCTCTCCGGGCAGGGAGGATCACCCCTCCACTTT
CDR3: CAWSLSGQGGSPLHF

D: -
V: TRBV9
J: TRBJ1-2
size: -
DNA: TGTGCCAGCAGCGCCGATACTCAAACGTGGACCTTC
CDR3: CASSADTQTWTF

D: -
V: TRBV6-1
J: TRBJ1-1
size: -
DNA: TGTGCCAGCAGAGCCTCCGAGGGGGTTGTCACTGAAGCTTTCTTT
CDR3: CASRASEGVVTEAFF

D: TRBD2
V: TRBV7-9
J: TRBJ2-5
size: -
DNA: TGTGCCAGCAGCCCGGGACGGGAGGAAGAGACCCAGTACTTC
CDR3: CASSPGREEETQYF

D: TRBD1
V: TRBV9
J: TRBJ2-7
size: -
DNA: TGTGCCAGCAGCCACACAGGGGGCGAGGGAGTCCCCTTCTACGAGCAGTACTTC
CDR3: CASSHTGGEGVPFYEQYF

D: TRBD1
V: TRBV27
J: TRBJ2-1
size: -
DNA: TGTGCCAGCAGTCTCGGGACAGGGGTGAATGAGCAGTTCTTC
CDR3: CASSLGTGVNEQFF

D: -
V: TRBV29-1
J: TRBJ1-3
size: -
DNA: TGCAGCGTTGAATCCGACGAGGGAGTCGGAAACACCATATATTTT
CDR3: CSVESDEGVGNTIYF

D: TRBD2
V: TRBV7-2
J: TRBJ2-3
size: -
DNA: TGTGCCAGCAGCCCGGGGGGGGGACGCACAGATACGCAGTATTTT
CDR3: CASSPGGGRTDTQYF

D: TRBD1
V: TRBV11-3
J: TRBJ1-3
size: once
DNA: TGTGCCAGCGGCAACGAACAGGGGGGAGGAAACACCATATATTTT
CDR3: CASGNEQGGGNTIYF

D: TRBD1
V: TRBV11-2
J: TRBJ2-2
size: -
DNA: TGTGCCAGCAACCATCCGGGACAGGGACGTTTGGGGGAGCTGTTTTTT
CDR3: CASNHPGQGRLGELFF